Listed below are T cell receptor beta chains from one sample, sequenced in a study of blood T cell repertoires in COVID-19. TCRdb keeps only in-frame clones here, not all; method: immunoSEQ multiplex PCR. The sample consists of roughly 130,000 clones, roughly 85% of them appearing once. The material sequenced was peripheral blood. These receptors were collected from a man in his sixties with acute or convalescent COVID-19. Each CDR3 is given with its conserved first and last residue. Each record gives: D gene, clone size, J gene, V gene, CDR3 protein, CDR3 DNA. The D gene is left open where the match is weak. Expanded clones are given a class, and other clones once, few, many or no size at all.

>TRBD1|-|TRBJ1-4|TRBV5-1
CASSSQGAPNEKLFF
TGCGCCAGCAGCTCGCAGGGGGCACCTAATGAAAAACTGTTTTTT
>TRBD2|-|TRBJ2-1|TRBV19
CASSMNGASGFYNEQFF
TGTGCCAGTAGTATGAATGGGGCTAGCGGTTTTTACAATGAGCAGTTCTTC
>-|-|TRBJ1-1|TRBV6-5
CASSYSHGRPNTEAFF
TGTGCCAGCAGTTACTCGCACGGCAGGCCGAACACTGAAGCTTTCTTT
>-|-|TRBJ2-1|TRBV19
CASRRNRIDEQFF
TGTGCCAGTAGGAGAAACAGGATCGATGAGCAGTTCTTC
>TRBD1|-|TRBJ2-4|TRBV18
CASSLSGTGENIQYF
TGTGCCAGCTCACTGTCCGGGACAGGGGAAAACATTCAGTACTTC
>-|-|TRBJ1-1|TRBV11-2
CASSFTKNTEAFF
TGTGCCAGCAGCTTCACAAAGAACACTGAAGCTTTCTTT
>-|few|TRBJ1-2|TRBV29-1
CSEIPDSHYGYTF
TGCAGCGAAATACCGGACAGTCACTATGGCTACACCTTC
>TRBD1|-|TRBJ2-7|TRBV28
CASSSSGTGVNEQYF
TGTGCCAGCAGTTCCAGCGGGACAGGGGTTAACGAGCAGTACTTC
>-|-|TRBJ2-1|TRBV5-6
CASSLVAYTDYNEQFF
TGTGCCAGCAGCTTGGTGGCGTATACAGACTACAATGAGCAGTTCTTC
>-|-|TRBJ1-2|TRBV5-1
CASSLDTGLTYGYTF
TGCGCCAGCAGCTTGGATACAGGCCTTACCTATGGCTACACCTTC
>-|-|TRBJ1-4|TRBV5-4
CASGERQGGGGEKLFF
TGTGCGAGCGGGGAACGTCAGGGAGGAGGTGGGGAAAAACTGTTTTTT
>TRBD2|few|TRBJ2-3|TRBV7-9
CASSLTGGRSTDTQYF
TGTGCCAGCAGCTTGACGGGAGGCCGGAGCACAGATACGCAGTATTTT
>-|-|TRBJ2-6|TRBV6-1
CASSDLTSGANVLTF
TGTGCCAGCAGTGATCTTACTTCTGGGGCCAACGTCCTGACTTTC
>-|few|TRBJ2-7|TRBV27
CASSLRWGGEQYF
TGTGCCAGCAGTTTACGCTGGGGCGGAGAGCAGTACTTC
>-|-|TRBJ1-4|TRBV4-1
CASSPTGGEKLFF
TGCGCCAGCAGCCCTACCGGGGGGGAAAAACTGTTTTTT
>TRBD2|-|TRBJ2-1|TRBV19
CASSRGGTSGRYNEQFF
TGTGCCAGTAGTAGAGGGGGGACTAGCGGGAGGTACAATGAGCAGTTCTTC
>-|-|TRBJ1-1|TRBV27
CASSLSGGMNTEAFF
TGTGCCAGCAGTTTATCGGGAGGGATGAACACTGAAGCTTTCTTT
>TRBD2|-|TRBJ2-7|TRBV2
CASSIGLAVISYEQYF
TGTGCCAGCAGTATTGGACTAGCGGTTATCTCCTACGAGCAGTACTTC
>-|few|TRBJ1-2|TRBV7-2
CASSTDNYGYTF
TGTGCCAGCAGCACAGACAACTATGGCTACACCTTC
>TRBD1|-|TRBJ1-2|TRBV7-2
CASSQDRGSYGYTF
TGTGCCAGCAGCCAGGACAGGGGCAGCTATGGCTACACCTTC
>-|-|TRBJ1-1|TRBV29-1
CSVGELNTEAFF
TGCAGCGTTGGGGAGTTGAACACTGAAGCTTTCTTT
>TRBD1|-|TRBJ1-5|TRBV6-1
CASSEMIQGAQDSNQPQHF
TGTGCCAGCAGTGAGATGATACAGGGGGCGCAGGATAGCAATCAGCCCCAGCATTTT
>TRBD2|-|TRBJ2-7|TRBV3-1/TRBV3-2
CASSQDPTSGRTYEQYF
TGTGCCAGCAGCCAAGACCCGACTAGCGGGAGAACCTACGAGCAGTACTTC
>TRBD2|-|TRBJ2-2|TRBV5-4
CASSASGGRTGELFF
TGTGCCAGCAGCGCGTCTGGCGGGAGGACCGGGGAGCTGTTTTTT
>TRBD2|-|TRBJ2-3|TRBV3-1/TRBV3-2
CASSPSGALSGVSTDTQYF
TGTGCCAGCAGCCCCTCTGGGGCTTTGAGCGGGGTTAGCACAGATACGCAGTATTTT
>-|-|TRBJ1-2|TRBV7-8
CASSLAGQAHGYTF
TGTGCCAGCAGCTTAGCGGGGCAGGCCCATGGCTACACCTTC
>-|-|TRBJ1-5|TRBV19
CASMNRQKSYNQPQHF
TGTGCCAGTATGAACAGGCAGAAGAGCTACAATCAGCCCCAGCATTTT
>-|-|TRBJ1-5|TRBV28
CASVLITGQPQHF
TGTGCCAGCGTTTTGATTACGGGTCAGCCCCAGCATTTT
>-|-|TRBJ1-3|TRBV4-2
CASSQDLGQILSGNTIYF
TGTGCCAGCAGCCAAGATCTGGGCCAAATCCTCTCTGGAAACACCATATATTTT
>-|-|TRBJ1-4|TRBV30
CAWNGGFNEKLFF
TGTGCCTGGAATGGCGGCTTCAATGAAAAACTGTTTTTT
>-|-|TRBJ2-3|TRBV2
CASSSPLQGDLTDTQYF
TGTGCCAGCAGTTCGCCCCTTCAAGGAGACCTCACAGATACGCAGTATTTT
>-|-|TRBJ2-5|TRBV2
CASSVDTQETQYF
TGTGCCAGCAGTGTGGACACACAAGAGACCCAGTACTTC
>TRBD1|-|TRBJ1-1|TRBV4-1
CASSQVTGGRAEAFF
TGCGCCAGCAGCCAAGTCACAGGGGGCAGGGCTGAAGCTTTCTTT
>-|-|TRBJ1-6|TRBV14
CASSQDPSASPLHF
TGTGCCAGCAGCCAAGATCCCTCCGCGTCACCCCTCCACTTT
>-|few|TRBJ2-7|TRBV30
CACSSTVLNEQYF
TGTGCCTGTTCCTCTACAGTATTGAACGAGCAGTACTTC
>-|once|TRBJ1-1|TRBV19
CASSIGSGLEAFF
TGTGCCAGTAGTATAGGGTCGGGACTGGAAGCTTTCTTT
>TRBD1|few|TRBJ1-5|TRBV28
CASRTGGEGNQPQHF
TGTGCCAGCAGAACAGGGGGAGAGGGCAATCAGCCCCAGCATTTT
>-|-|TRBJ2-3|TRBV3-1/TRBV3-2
CASSQDSGSMGLSVTQYF
TGTGCCAGCAGCCAAGATTCGGGTAGCATGGGTTTGAGCGTTACGCAGTATTTT
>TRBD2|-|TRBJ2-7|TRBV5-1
CASSRTSGKSSYEQYF
TGCGCCAGCAGCCGGACTAGCGGGAAGAGCTCCTACGAGCAGTACTTC
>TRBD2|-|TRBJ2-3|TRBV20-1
CSASPGGTDTQYF
TGCAGTGCTAGTCCGGGAGGGACAGATACGCAGTATTTT
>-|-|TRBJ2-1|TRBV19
CASSFGREAYNEQFF
TGTGCCAGTAGTTTCGGCAGGGAAGCCTACAATGAGCAGTTCTTC
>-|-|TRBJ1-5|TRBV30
CAWTYSGSNQPQHF
TGTGCCTGGACATATTCCGGTAGCAATCAGCCCCAGCATTTT
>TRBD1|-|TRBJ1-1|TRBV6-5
CASSRTGAEAFF
TGTGCCAGCAGCCGGACAGGAGCTGAAGCTTTCTTT
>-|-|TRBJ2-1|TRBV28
CASSSGGGPSYNEQFF
TGTGCCAGCAGTTCAGGCGGCGGGCCCTCCTACAATGAGCAGTTCTTC
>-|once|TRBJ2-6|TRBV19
CASSRSSGANVLTF
TGTGCCAGTAGTAGGAGCTCTGGGGCCAACGTCCTGACTTTC
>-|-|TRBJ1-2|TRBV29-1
CSVGFSGGYGYTF
TGCAGCGTGGGATTTTCCGGAGGCTATGGCTACACCTTC
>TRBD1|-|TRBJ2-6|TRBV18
CASSPAGTGVSGANVLTF
TGTGCCAGCTCACCAGCCGGGACAGGGGTCTCTGGGGCCAACGTCCTGACTTTC
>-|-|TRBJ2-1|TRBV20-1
CSAPYANEQFF
TGCAGTGCTCCCTACGCCAATGAGCAGTTCTTC
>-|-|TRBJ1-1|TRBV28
CASSLSQAGQFAFF
TGTGCCAGCAGTTTATCCCAGGCGGGCCAGTTTGCTTTCTTT
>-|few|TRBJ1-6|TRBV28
CASSSKGVPNSPLHF
TGTGCCAGCAGTTCAAAAGGGGTACCGAATTCACCCCTCCACTTT
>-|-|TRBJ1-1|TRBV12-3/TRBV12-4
CASSLTVNTEAFF
TGTGCCAGCAGTTTAACGGTGAACACTGAAGCTTTCTTT
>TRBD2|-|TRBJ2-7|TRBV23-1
CASSQTGTSVGEQYF
TGCGCCAGCAGTCAGACCGGGACTAGCGTAGGAGAGCAGTACTTC
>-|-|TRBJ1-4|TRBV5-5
CASSEDSKGLFF
TGTGCCAGCAGCGAAGACAGCAAGGGACTGTTTTTT